This T cell receptor beta chain comes out of a study of CD8+ T cells in alopecia areata. General observations from the study: A great number of expanded lesional clones endured in scalp and blood during tofacitinib.

This clone showed up just a few times. Its antigen remains unknown. After isolation, RNA underwent reverse transcription to generate cDNA as the sequencing template. The assay was immunoSEQ multiplex PCR, and TCRdb's table has in-frame clones only and misses some. The table records more than 200,000 clones, 50% to 75% of them present only once. Regarding treatment: oral pan-JAK inhibitor, 5-10 mg twice daily. Sorting of PBMCs yielded the CD4+ and CD8+ T cells. Germline V lookup: CDR1 SQVTM, CDR2 ANQGSEA. There are 11 residues in the CDR3. The germline V and J ends were trimmed by 3 bases and 3 bases, with 6 bases remaining between them.

The starting material was CD4+ T cells sorted from blood, obtained at week 4, from a patient treated with tofacitinib. The chain links TRBV29-1 to TRBJ2-7, with D hard to call. The receptor comes from a human donor with alopecia areata. DNA for the CDR3: TGCAGCGTTGACAACAGCTACGAGCAGTACTTC. The encoded protein is CSVDNSYEQYF.